The 22 T cell receptor beta chains presented below share a single source sample, sequenced in a study of T cells in Graves' hyperthyroidism and ophthalmopathy. It was RNA transcripts that yielded the amplified TCR beta CDR3 regions. The primer set for the first-round RT-PCR of the TCR CDR3 was HTBI. Each CDR3 protein gets one entry after TCRdb re-called the multiplex PCR reads with MiXCR. The repertoire holds about 560,000 distinct CDR3 sequences, with approximately 15% as singletons. The sequenced sample was blood. These receptors were collected from a woman aged 18-29 years with Graves' hyperthyroidism.

CDR3 region: CASKGPGNTGELFF. DNA for the CDR3: TGTGCCAGCAAAGGGCCAGGGAACACCGGGGAGCTGTTTTTT. This chain links TRBV6-1 with TRBJ2-2; D gene unclear. V was cut by 7 bases and J by 1 base, with 10 bases left in between. CDR1 is MNHNS and CDR2 is SASEGT in the germline V gene. CDR3 length: 14 amino acids.

This clonotype was seen repeatedly, ten times or more. The V gene is TRBV24-1, the J gene TRBJ2-7; D is unclear. V dropped 3 bases and J dropped 6 bases, with 5 bases sitting between them. Germline CDR1 and CDR2: KGHDR and SFDVKD. The CDR3 loop spans 11 amino acids. The CDR3 spells CATSDQAEQYF. CDR3 bases: TGTGCCACCAGTGATCAGGCCGAGCAGTACTTC.

This clonotype was seen only a few times. The V call is TRBV20-1, the J call TRBJ2-5, with 10 nucleotides matching TRBD2. The CDR3 contains 13 residues. Germline values: CDR1 DFQATT, CDR2 SNEGSKA (reference sequence). The ends lost 4 bases at V and 5 bases at J; junction bases unmatched: 4. The CDR3 DNA reads as TGCAGTGCTAAAGCGGGGGGGTTGGAGACCCAGTACTTC. Amino acids: CSAKAGGLETQYF.

This clonotype showed up many times. The V and J genes are TRBV7-2 and TRBJ1-1, with D unresolved. Trimming removed 3 bases at V and 6 bases at J, with 8 bases between. The V gene's germline CDR1 is SGHTA and CDR2 FQGNSA. This CDR3 comprises 12 residues. The CDR3 is CASSFDGSEAFF. The DNA of the CDR3 is TGTGCCAGCAGCTTCGATGGATCTGAAGCTTTCTTT.

This clonotype was recorded many times. The J gene is TRBJ1-1, the V gene TRBV20-1; 11 bases line up with TRBD1. The CDR3 length is 17 residues. Germline CDR1 is DFQATT and CDR2 is SNEGSKA (reference sequence). The ends lost 1 base at V and 0 bases at J; junction bases unmatched: 7. The CDR3 loop reads CSARGGTGGPMNTEAFF. DNA of the CDR3: TGCAGTGCTAGAGGGGGGACAGGGGGTCCTATGAACACTGAAGCTTTCTTT.

This chain links TRBV3-1 with TRBJ2-7, with 8 bases aligning to TRBD1. CDR3 size: 15 residues. V lost 4 bases, J lost 5 bases, and 10 bases stayed unmatched. The V gene's germline CDR1 is LGHDT and CDR2 YNNKEL (reference sequence). CDR3 protein: CASSLRGRGIHEQYF. CDR3 nucleotides: TGTGCCAGCAGCCTCAGGGGGCGCGGGATACACGAGCAGTACTTC.

The CDR3 loop reads CASSYGQVGVQYF. In nucleotides, the CDR3 is TGTGCCAGCAGTTACGGACAGGTAGGAGTGCAGTACTTC. This rearrangement joins TRBV28 to TRBJ2-7, with 7 bases identical to TRBD1. The CDR3 runs to 13 residues. Germline values: CDR1 MDHEN, CDR2 SYDVKM. The V and J ends lost 4 bases and 9 bases, in that order; junction bases with no gene match: 9.

This clonotype occurred many times. The chain couples TRBV28 to TRBJ2-1; 10 nucleotides match TRBD2. The CDR3 is 19 amino acids. The J segment lost 3 bases and the V segment lost 3 bases, leaving 14 bases of the junction unmatched. The V gene's germline CDR1 is MDHEN and CDR2 SYDVKM. Written as DNA, the CDR3 is TGTGCCAGCAGTTTCCCCACTAGCGGGATAGGGAGTGTCTACAATGAGCAGTTCTTC. The encoded protein is CASSFPTSGIGSVYNEQFF.

The V call is TRBV4-3, the J call TRBJ2-1; D call uncertain. CDR1 and CDR2 (germline): LGHNA, YSLEER. There are 15 residues in the CDR3. V lost 2 bases, J lost 3 bases, and 11 bases lay in between. CDR3 in amino acids: CASSQHFSLYNEQFF. The DNA of the CDR3 is TGCGCCAGCAGCCAACACTTCAGCCTCTACAATGAGCAGTTCTTC.

This clonotype showed up just a few times. V usage is TRBV6-1 and J usage is TRBJ2-2; 10 bases line up with TRBD2. Unmatched junction bases numbered 7, after V lost 7 bases and J lost 8 bases. CDR1 is MNHNS, CDR2 SASEGT, per germline. This CDR3 contains 14 residues. In DNA, the CDR3 is TGTGCCAGCAAAGCGGGGGGGGACTTTGGGGAGCTGTTTTTT. This gives the protein CASKAGGDFGELFF.

This clonotype came up many times. The V gene is TRBV29-1, the J gene TRBJ2-6, with D possibly TRBD2 on 5 matching bases. Trimming stripped 3 bases from V and 0 bases from J, with 12 bases between. This CDR3 has 16 residues. Germline CDR1 SQVTM, CDR2 ANQGSEA. The CDR3 loop is CSVEGKGASGANVLTF. DNA for the CDR3: TGCAGCGTTGAGGGAAAGGGAGCCTCTGGGGCCAACGTCCTGACTTTC.

The chain joins TRBV10-1 to TRBJ2-4; D is unresolved. Germline CDR1 is WNHNN and CDR2 is SYGVQD (reference sequence). The CDR3 contains 15 residues. V gave up 3 bases and J gave up 3 bases, with 12 bases separating them. CDR3 sequence (DNA): TGCGCCAGCAGTGAAGATTCACGGAGCAAAAACATTCAGTACTTC. Its protein is CASSEDSRSKNIQYF.

V and J are TRBV5-6 and TRBJ1-3, with TRBD1 identical over 7 bases. CDR1 and CDR2 from the germline V gene are SGHDT and YYEEEE. The CDR3 runs to 17 residues. Trimming cost V 2 bases and J 0 bases; bases outside gene matches: 8. As DNA, the CDR3 is TGTGCCAGCAGCTTTTTGGGACAGACGAACTCTGGAAACACCATATATTTT. It translates to CASSFLGQTNSGNTIYF.

The V and J genes are TRBV6-5 and TRBJ2-1; a possible D gene is TRBD1 (5 bases). The CDR3 extends over 16 amino acids. Germline V gives CDR1 MNHEY, CDR2 SVGAGI. Trimming removed 4 bases at V and 6 bases at J, with 19 bases between. In nucleotides, the CDR3 is TGTGCCAGCAGTTTTCCACCAGGGTTCTCTATCAATGAGCAGTTCTTC. Translating gives CASSFPPGFSINEQFF.

This clonotype was counted ten times or more. The genes are TRBV7-9 and TRBJ1-1; D ambiguous. The CDR3 has 19 residues. Germline CDR1 is SEHNR and CDR2 is FQNEAQ (reference sequence). V was pared by 3 bases and J by 0 bases, with 23 bases between. The CDR3 here is CASSFGSLAGGQMNTEAFF. CDR3 bases: TGTGCCAGCAGCTTCGGATCGCTTGCGGGCGGTCAGATGAACACTGAAGCTTTCTTT.

This clonotype occurred a few times. The chain has TRBV6-4 and TRBJ2-5; TRBD2 is a possible D gene (5 bases). The CDR3 loop spans 13 amino acids. Germline V gene sequence: CDR1 MRHNA, CDR2 SNTAGT. V shed 6 bases and J shed 5 bases, with 13 bases lying between them. Written as DNA, the CDR3 is TGTGCCAGCAGCCGGGATTTGGGGGAGACCCAGTACTTC. Protein product: CASSRDLGETQYF.

The chain links TRBV12-3 or TRBV12-4 to TRBJ2-1; the D is unclear. The CDR3 runs 13 residues. Trimming left V 3 bases short and J 6 bases short, with 9 bases between. The CDR3: CASSFPARNEQFF. The CDR3 nucleotides are TGTGCCAGCAGTTTCCCCGCGCGCAATGAGCAGTTCTTC.

In its sample, this clonotype was seen a few times. The chain joins TRBV6-4 to TRBJ2-2; 12 bases are shared with TRBD2. V lost 4 bases and J lost 2; bases outside the gene matches: 8. Germline CDR1 is MRHNA and CDR2 is SNTAGT. The CDR3 consists of 18 residues. In DNA, the CDR3 is TGTGCCAGCAGTGCCGCGGCTAGCGGGGGGGATAACACCGGGGAGCTGTTTTTT. Protein sequence: CASSAAASGGDNTGELFF.

V and J are TRBV6-1 and TRBJ1-5; D remains ambiguous. The CDR3 extends over 15 amino acids. Germline loops: CDR1 MNHNS, CDR2 SASEGT. Trimming cost V 2 bases and J 4 bases, with 12 bases left between them. In DNA, the CDR3 is TGTGCCAGCAGTGAAACCCGGGGATGGAATCAGCCCCAGCATTTT. Translating it yields CASSETRGWNQPQHF.

In its sample, this clonotype was seen once. The gene calls are TRBV11-3 and TRBJ1-1; the match to TRBD1 covers 7 bases. V trimming: 2 bases; J trimming: 3 bases; junction bases outside the gene matches: 6. Germline lookup yields CDR1 SGHNT and CDR2 YENEEA. The CDR3 consists of 15 residues. The CDR3 sequence: CASSLWTGGHTEAFF. DNA of the CDR3: TGTGCCAGCAGCTTATGGACAGGAGGTCACACTGAAGCTTTCTTT.

This clonotype was counted many times. J is TRBJ2-7 and V is TRBV6-5; TRBD2 agrees at 9 bases. This CDR3 is 16 amino acids long. The V segment lost 0 bases and the J segment 6 bases; nucleotides outside the gene matches: 9. The germline gives CDR1 MNHEY, CDR2 SVGAGI. The CDR3 protein is CASSYSRREGRIEQYF. The CDR3 DNA is TGTGCCAGCAGTTACTCAAGGCGGGAGGGCCGAATCGAGCAGTACTTC.

The chain is built from TRBV20-1 and TRBJ2-3; D is uncertain. The CDR3 runs 13 residues. Germline values: CDR1 DFQATT, CDR2 SNEGSKA (reference sequence). V gave up 7 bases and J gave up 3 bases, with 14 bases separating them. CDR3 sequence reads: CSDKRDATDTQYF. The CDR3 DNA sequence: TGCAGTGATAAGAGAGACGCGACAGATACGCAGTATTTT.